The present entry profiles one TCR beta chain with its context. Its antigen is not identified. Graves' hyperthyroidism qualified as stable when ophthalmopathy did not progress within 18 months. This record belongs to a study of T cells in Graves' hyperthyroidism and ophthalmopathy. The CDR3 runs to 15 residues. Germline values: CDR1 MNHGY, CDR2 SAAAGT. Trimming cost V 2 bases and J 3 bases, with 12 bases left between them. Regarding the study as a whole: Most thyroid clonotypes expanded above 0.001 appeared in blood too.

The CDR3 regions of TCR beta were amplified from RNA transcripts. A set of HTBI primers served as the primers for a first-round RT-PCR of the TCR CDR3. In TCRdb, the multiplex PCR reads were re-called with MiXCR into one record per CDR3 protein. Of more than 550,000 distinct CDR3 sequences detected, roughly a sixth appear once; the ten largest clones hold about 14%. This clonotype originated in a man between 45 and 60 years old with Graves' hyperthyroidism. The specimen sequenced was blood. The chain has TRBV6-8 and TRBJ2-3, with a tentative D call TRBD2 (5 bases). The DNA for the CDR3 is TGTGCCAGCAGTTACGCGGGTATGAGGACAGATACGCAGTATTTT. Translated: CASSYAGMRTDTQYF.